Sequencing of this T cell receptor (beta chain) was carried out in a study of CD8 T cells in ankylosing spondylitis (dated by TCRdb to 2016 to 2017). Regarding the study in general: The study set out to find disease-linked TCR variants by profiling T cell receptor beta repertoires in ankylosing spondylitis patients and healthy donors. The full study cohort was made up of about 25 ankylosing spondylitis patients and 108 healthy donors. Peripheral blood was sampled, and synovial fluid was additionally collected from ankylosing spondylitis patients.

According to the germline V gene (reference sequence), CDR1 reads DFQATT and CDR2 reads SNEGSKA. The germline ends are 17 bases apart after V is trimmed by 6 bases and J by 2 bases. From the cysteine through the phenylalanine, the CDR3 covers 14 amino acids. The retained sequence is limited to the CDR3, 42 bases, with the frame set at the first base. This clonotype was seen only a few times. The antigen it binds to is not known. Base-call qualities are not available, and no considerably larger clone is one nucleotide away. Sequencing relied on an Illumina HiSeq 2500. Quantitative 5'-RACE with molecular barcodes was the method used to prepare the TCR beta libraries. The source study handled its data this way. A new computational method based on a probabilistic model of VDJ rearrangement was used to identify disease-linked TCR variants. Through fastp at Q25 and MiXCR, TCRdb rebuilt clones from the public reads, retaining in-frame beta chains. Rows with a matching CDR3 protein are joined into one entry that keeps the most common DNA and genes. These V and J calls rely on TCRdb rather than the paper's analysis. In all, the sample holds about 800,000 distinct CDR3 sequences, and approximately 12% of those were seen once. Roughly 0.51% of the sample goes to the ten largest clones.

Beyond this particular receptor, the publication reports: Blood from ankylosing spondylitis patients appeared to be characterized by a TCR beta motif made up of 8 or 9 highly homologous amino acid variants. The disease-linked clones were reported to be significantly enriched in matched synovial fluid samples from ankylosing spondylitis patients. The disease-linked clones had a CD8+ phenotype and were found at relatively low frequencies in peripheral blood. Some motif variants were previously reported in synovial fluid and blood of reactive arthritis patients, suggesting common disease-initiation mechanisms.

Source material: blood, either unsorted or a sorted T cell fraction (not recorded which). Recombination linked TRBV20-1 to TRBJ2-7; TRBD2 is a weak D gene call, 6 bases matching. This TCR derives from a male donor with ankylosing spondylitis. The DNA sequence is TGCAGTGCGAAGCTTTTAGCGGCCGCCTACGAGCAGTACTTC. It translates to CSAKLLAAAYEQYF.